Below are 32 T cell receptor beta chains sequenced from a single sample in a study of control samples from healthy donors and cancer patients (dated by TCRdb to 2018 to 2020). The library was prepared using the immunoSEQ multiplex PCR assay. As stored in TCRdb, this immuneACCESS dataset retains in-frame rearrangements with V and J assigned. A fraction of the clones does not appear; measured against another copy, unresolved V genes explain less than half of the discrepancy, and the remainder lacks a known reason. The sample profile shows over 85,000 clones; 84% of them were found once. The top ten clonotypes cover around 35% of the sample. The sequenced material came from PBMCs. These receptors all stem from a man in his sixties or seventies with lung cancer.

This clone came up once. CDR3: CASPPGQGDYGYTF. DNA of the CDR3: TGTGCCTCCCCTCCGGGACAGGGGGACTATGGCTACACCTTC. The rearrangement uses TRBV27 and TRBJ1-2; 11 nucleotides match TRBD1. CDR3 size: 14 residues. Trimming cost V 11 bases and J 3 bases; bases outside gene matches: 8. CDR1 is MNHEY and CDR2 is SMNVEV in the germline V gene (reference sequence).

This chain connects TRBV11-2 to TRBJ2-7; the match to TRBD1 covers 7 bases. This CDR3 has 15 residues. J lost 3 bases, V lost 2 bases, and 7 bases had no gene match. CDR1 SGHAT and CDR2 FQNNGV come from the germline V gene. The CDR3 sequence: CASSLRGGRRYEQYF. The CDR3 DNA reads TGTGCCAGCAGCTTAAGAGGGGGCCGACGCTACGAGCAGTACTTC.

This clone has a single count. The gene calls are TRBV4-3 and TRBJ1-1, with D perhaps TRBD1 (5 bases). Trimming cost V 0 bases and J 0 bases, with 11 bases left between them. CDR1 LGHNA and CDR2 YSLEER come from the germline V gene. This CDR3 has 16 residues. CDR3 sequence: CASSQDAGGMNTEAFF. The CDR3 DNA reads TGCGCCAGCAGCCAAGATGCCGGGGGAATGAACACTGAAGCTTTCTTT.

The V and J genes are TRBV19 and TRBJ1-2; unclear D gene. V shed 8 bases and J shed 4 bases, with 17 bases lying between them. From germline, CDR1 is LNHDA and CDR2 SQIVND (reference sequence). The length of the CDR3 is 14 residues. The CDR3 loop is CASGRAAESYGYTF. The CDR3 region has the DNA TGTGCCAGTGGCCGGGCCGCAGAGAGCTATGGCTACACCTTC.

This chain uses TRBV6-5 with TRBJ2-1, with TRBD2 matching over 8 bases. The CDR3 extends over 15 amino acids. After removal of 4 bases from V and 4 bases from J, the junction contained 6 bases not matched to a gene. CDR1 MNHEY and CDR2 SVGAGI come from the germline V gene. Written as DNA, the CDR3 is TGTGCCAGCAGTTCTCGGACTAGCAGGTACAATGAGCAGTTCTTC. It is translated as CASSSRTSRYNEQFF.

The gene calls are TRBV6-5 and TRBJ2-7; D gene uncertain. The CDR3 runs to 13 residues. CDR1 is MNHEY and CDR2 is SVGAGI in the germline V gene. V was shortened by 8 bases and J by 6 bases, with 17 bases between the two germline ends. The CDR3 nucleotides are TGTGCCAGCCATTACCCTAACTCGGGCGAGCAGTACTTC. It specifies CASHYPNSGEQYF.

J is TRBJ2-5 and V is TRBV28; 12 bases are shared with TRBD1. Germline V CDR1 and CDR2: MDHEN, SYDVKM. The CDR3 totals 14 residues. J gave up 5 bases and V 6 bases, and 4 bases lay outside the gene matches. The chain's CDR3 is CASSWDRGRETQYF. The CDR3 DNA reads TGTGCCAGCAGCTGGGACAGGGGGCGGGAGACCCAGTACTTC.

The chain carries TRBV9 and TRBJ2-1; D is possibly TRBD1 (5 bases). The CDR3 has 21 amino acids. The V and J ends lost 3 bases and 0 bases respectively, with 28 bases between them. Germline V CDR1 and CDR2: SGDLS, YYNGEE. CDR3 bases: TGTGCCAGCAGCGCCGAGTCGGGCCGTGTACCAGGGAAGAGCTCCTACAATGAGCAGTTCTTC. It specifies CASSAESGRVPGKSSYNEQFF.

This clone has only one observation. The rearrangement joins TRBV7-9 to TRBJ2-1; tentatively, D is TRBD1 (6 bases). V lost 6 bases and J lost 6, with 15 bases in between. CDR3 length: 14 amino acids. The germline V gene has CDR1 SEHNR and CDR2 FQNEAQ (reference sequence). The CDR3 DNA is TGTGCCAGCAGGGAACAGGGTAATAGCAATGAGCAGTTCTTC. Translation: CASREQGNSNEQFF.

The genes are TRBV7-9 and TRBJ1-2, with 9 nucleotides matching TRBD1. J gave up 12 bases and V 2 bases, and 10 bases lay outside the gene matches. Per germline, CDR1 SEHNR and CDR2 FQNEAQ (reference sequence). The CDR3 totals 14 residues. The CDR3 nucleotides read TGTGCCAGCAGCTTACCTGACCGGACAGGGGACAACACCTTC. It translates to CASSLPDRTGDNTF. Based on the CDR3 plus reference TRBV7-9 and TRBJ1-2, the full variable domain is DTGVSQNPRHKITKRGQNVTFRCDPISEHNRLYWYRQTLGQGPEFLTYFQNEAQLEKSRLLSDRFSAERPKGSFSTLEIQRTEQGDSAMYLCASSLPDRTGDNTFGSGTRLTVV.

The sample holds a few counts of this clone. V gene TRBV15 combines with J gene TRBJ2-3, with D unresolved. Trimming shortened V by 1 base and J by 3 bases, and 8 bases separated the two germline ends. The CDR3 is 14 residues long. Germline V gene sequence: CDR1 LNHNV, CDR2 YYDKDF (reference sequence). The DNA of the CDR3 is TGTGCCACCAGCAGAGCCGGATCAACAGATACGCAGTATTTT. This gives the protein CATSRAGSTDTQYF.

This clone was recorded many times. This sequence joins TRBV6-1 and TRBJ1-5, with 7 bases that match TRBD1. Trimming removed 4 bases from V and 7 bases from J; junction bases left unmatched: 13. CDR3 length equals 16 residues. CDR1 and CDR2 (germline): MNHNS, SASEGT. The CDR3 sequence: CASSVTGAGQGQPQHF. CDR3 sequence (DNA): TGTGCCAGCAGTGTTACAGGGGCCGGTCAAGGCCAGCCCCAGCATTTT.

The CDR3 loop reads CASTKGGDSATHF. The CDR3 nucleotides are TGTGCCAGCACCAAAGGGGGGGATTCGGCCACGCATTTT. The rearrangement links TRBV28 to TRBJ1-5; the D gene is possibly TRBD1 (6 bases). Germline loops: CDR1 MDHEN, CDR2 SYDVKM. The CDR3 extends over 13 amino acids. Trimming removed 7 bases from V and 15 bases from J, with 22 bases in between.

The chain has TRBV7-9 and TRBJ2-3; the D gene could be TRBD1 or TRBD2 (5 bases each). This CDR3 region has 16 residues. Trimming cost V 5 bases and J 1 base, with 16 bases left between them. CDR1 and CDR2 (germline): SEHNR, FQNEAQ (reference sequence). Here the CDR3 reads CASSARERGGTDTQYF. The CDR3 bases are TGTGCCAGCAGCGCCCGAGAGAGGGGAGGCACAGATACGCAGTATTTT.

This clone was seen more than once but under ten times. The rearrangement links TRBV4-1 to TRBJ1-5; D gene ambiguous. V lost 1 base and J 0 bases, leaving 13 bases between the germline ends. Looked up from germline, CDR1 is MGHRA and CDR2 is YSYEKL. The CDR3 loop spans 17 amino acids. For the CDR3, the DNA is TGCGCCAGCAGCCAAGTTGATCATGGCTTTAGCAATCAGCCCCAGCATTTT. Its protein is CASSQVDHGFSNQPQHF.

The J gene is TRBJ2-2, the V gene TRBV5-1, with TRBD2 matching over 12 bases. The germline CDR1 and CDR2 sequences are SGHRS and YFSETQ. Trimming at V came to 4 bases and at J to 2 bases, leaving 6 bases not matched to a gene. The CDR3 runs 17 residues. CDR3 DNA sequence: TGCGCCAGCAGCAAGACTAGCGGGGGAGCAAACACCGGGGAGCTGTTTTTT. Translation: CASSKTSGGANTGELFF.

The gene calls are TRBV7-3 and TRBJ2-2, with TRBD1 matching over 7 bases. The CDR3 is 16 amino acids. The trim removed 3 bases at V and 0 bases at J, leaving 4 bases unmatched. CDR1 SGHTA and CDR2 FQGTGA come from the germline V gene. The CDR3 sequence: CASSLLGQSNTGELFF. DNA for the CDR3: TGTGCCAGCAGCTTGTTGGGACAGTCGAACACCGGGGAGCTGTTTTTT.

V is TRBV6-5 and J is TRBJ1-1, with D possibly matching TRBD1 (5 bases). The CDR3 length is 14 residues. V was clipped by 4 bases and J by 1 base, with 10 bases between them. The germline V gene encodes CDR1 MNHEY and CDR2 SVGAGI. The CDR3 coding sequence is TGTGCCAGCAGTTTCCGGGGCGAGAACACTGAAGCTTTCTTT. This sequence encodes CASSFRGENTEAFF.

CDR3 sequence: CASSLAWGNRGNYEQYF. CDR3 bases: TGTGCCAGCAGCTTAGCTTGGGGGAACAGGGGTAACTACGAGCAGTACTTC. This sequence joins TRBV7-8 and TRBJ2-7; TRBD1 matches at 7 bases. The trim removed 0 bases at V and 3 bases at J, leaving 11 bases unmatched. This CDR3 is 17 amino acids long. Germline V gene lookup returns CDR1 SGHVS and CDR2 FQNEAQ.

This chain connects TRBV28 to TRBJ1-2, with 10 bases identical to TRBD1. V dropped 2 bases and J dropped 4; count of bases not matched to a gene: 10. Germline-derived CDR1 and CDR2 are MDHEN and SYDVKM. This CDR3 spans 17 amino acids. In DNA, the CDR3 is TGTGCCAGCAGTTTACGCCCCTCGACAGGGGGCCCCTATGGCTACACCTTC. This gives the protein CASSLRPSTGGPYGYTF.

This chain uses TRBV11-2 with TRBJ1-3; 7 bases agree with TRBD1. Germline V gene sequence: CDR1 SGHAT, CDR2 FQNNGV. V gave up 5 bases and J gave up 9 bases; unmatched junction bases: 22. There are 18 residues in the CDR3. In nucleotides, the CDR3 is TGTGCCAGCAGCCTGAGCCGCGCGGGGACAGAACTATCAGGCACCATATATTTT. Translated: CASSLSRAGTELSGTIYF.

The gene calls are TRBV24-1 and TRBJ2-3, with D possibly being TRBD1 or TRBD2 (5 bases each). The CDR3 runs 18 residues. Trimming left V 3 bases short and J 0 bases short, with 18 bases between. The germline V gene has CDR1 KGHDR and CDR2 SFDVKD. CDR3 in DNA: TGTGCCACCAGTGATGCACCCGGGACGAGTACTAGCACAGATACGCAGTATTTT. It specifies CATSDAPGTSTSTDTQYF.

V and J are TRBV19 and TRBJ1-2; 7 nucleotides agree with TRBD1. V lost 4 bases and J lost 3; bases outside the gene matches: 8. The length of the CDR3 is 15 residues. Germline CDR1 and CDR2: LNHDA and SQIVND (reference sequence). CDR3 protein: CASSTRKGADYGYTF. The CDR3 nucleotides are TGTGCCAGTAGTACAAGAAAGGGGGCCGACTATGGCTACACCTTC.

This clone appeared once. This CDR3 reads CASSMSSGGDTQYF. CDR3 bases: TGTGCCAGTAGTATGTCTAGCGGGGGAGATACGCAGTATTTT. The chain joins TRBV19 to TRBJ2-3, with 10 bases identical to TRBD2. Germline V lookup: CDR1 LNHDA, CDR2 SQIVND (reference sequence). This CDR3 spans 14 amino acids. The V and J ends lost 3 bases and 5 bases, in that order; junction bases with no gene match: 2.

This chain joins TRBV9 and TRBJ2-3, with D perhaps TRBD1 or TRBD2 (5 bases each). Between the trimmed V and J ends, which lost 5 bases and 10 bases, there was a span of 17 bases. The CDR3 length is 13 residues. Germline V gives CDR1 SGDLS, CDR2 YYNGEE. CDR3 protein: CASSDRDLQPQYF. In DNA, the CDR3 is TGTGCCAGCAGTGACCGGGACCTCCAACCGCAGTATTTT.

This chain connects TRBV6-5 to TRBJ2-7, with 7 nucleotides matching TRBD1. Trimming cost V 6 bases and J 1 base; bases outside gene matches: 6. This CDR3 region has 14 residues. The V gene's germline CDR1 is MNHEY and CDR2 SVGAGI. The CDR3 DNA follows: TGTGCCAGCAGCCTCCTGACAGGGTCCTACGAGCAGTACTTC. This translates into CASSLLTGSYEQYF.

There are a few counts of this clone. The rearrangement joins TRBV12-5 to TRBJ1-1; 8 nucleotides align to TRBD1. The CDR3 sequence is 16 residues long. J lost 1 base, V lost 5 bases, and 9 bases had no gene match. Per the germline V gene, CDR1 is LGHNT and CDR2 is FRNRAP. Here the CDR3 reads CASGAGDRRENTEAFF. DNA of the CDR3: TGTGCTAGTGGTGCCGGGGACAGGCGGGAGAACACTGAAGCTTTCTTT.

CDR3 bases: TGCGCCAGCAGCCAGGGACAGGGCTTTTCTGGGGCCAACGTCCTGACTTTC. Translation: CASSQGQGFSGANVLTF. The V and J genes are TRBV4-1 and TRBJ2-6; 9 bases agree with TRBD1. J gave up 1 base and V 3 bases, and 4 bases lay outside the gene matches. Looked up from germline, CDR1 is MGHRA and CDR2 is YSYEKL. The CDR3 covers 17 residues.

The chain employs TRBV27 and TRBJ2-1; 8 bases align to TRBD2. The CDR3 is 16 residues long. The junction had 5 bases not matched to a gene; V was cut back by 4 bases and J by 0 bases. The V gene's germline CDR1 is MNHEY and CDR2 SMNVEV (reference sequence). CDR3 nucleotides: TGTGCCAGCAGTTACGGGCGGGGGGCCTCCTACAATGAGCAGTTCTTC. Translated: CASSYGRGASYNEQFF.

This clone appeared a few times. This chain uses TRBV5-6 with TRBJ1-2; 7 nucleotides agree with TRBD1. Per germline, CDR1 SGHDT and CDR2 YYEEEE. The length of the CDR3 is 15 residues. V trimming: 0 bases; J trimming: 3 bases; junction bases outside the gene matches: 5. The CDR3 sequence: CASSLGQGGYYGYTF. The CDR3 DNA reads TGTGCCAGCAGCTTGGGGCAGGGGGGATACTATGGCTACACCTTC. The full variable domain, completed using reference TRBV5-6 and TRBJ1-2, is DAGVTQSPTHLIKTRGQQVTLRCSPKSGHDTVSWYQQALGQGPQFIFQYYEEEERQRGNFPDRFSGHQFPNYSSELNVNALLLGDSALYLCASSLGQGGYYGYTFGSGTRLTVV.

This clone occurred a few times. The genes are TRBV5-1 and TRBJ2-2; D gene unclear. Trimming pared 0 bases from V and 2 bases from J, leaving 5 bases between. The CDR3 consists of 14 residues. Germline V lookup: CDR1 SGHRS, CDR2 YFSETQ. The chain's CDR3 is CASSLGGNTGELFF. The CDR3 bases are TGCGCCAGCAGCTTGGGGGGTAACACCGGGGAGCTGTTTTTT.

The chain has TRBV19 and TRBJ1-2, with D unclear. From germline, CDR1 is LNHDA and CDR2 SQIVND (reference sequence). The CDR3 sequence is 15 residues long. V gave up 3 bases and J gave up 5 bases, with 16 bases separating them. CDR3 residues: CASSMRSVKSYGYTF. In nucleotides, the CDR3 is TGTGCCAGTAGTATGAGGTCGGTTAAGAGTTATGGCTACACCTTC. Complete variable domain (other parts from reference TRBV19 and TRBJ1-2): DGGITQSPKYLFRKEGQNVTLSCEQNLNHDAMYWYRQDPGQGLRLIYYSQIVNDFQKGDIAEGYSVSREKKESFPLTVTSAQKNPTAFYLCASSMRSVKSYGYTFGSGTRLTVV.